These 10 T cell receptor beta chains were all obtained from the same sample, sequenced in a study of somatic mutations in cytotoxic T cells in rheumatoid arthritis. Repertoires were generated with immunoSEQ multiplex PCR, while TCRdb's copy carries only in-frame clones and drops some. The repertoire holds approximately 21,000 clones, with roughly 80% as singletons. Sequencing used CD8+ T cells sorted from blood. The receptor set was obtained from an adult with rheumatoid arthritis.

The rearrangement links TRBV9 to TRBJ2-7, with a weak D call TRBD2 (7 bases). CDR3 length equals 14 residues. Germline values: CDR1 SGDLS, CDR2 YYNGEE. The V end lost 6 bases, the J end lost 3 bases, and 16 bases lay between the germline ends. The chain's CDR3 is CASNPGGPDYEQYF. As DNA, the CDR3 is TGTGCCAGCAACCCCGGGGGGCCAGACTACGAGCAGTACTTC.

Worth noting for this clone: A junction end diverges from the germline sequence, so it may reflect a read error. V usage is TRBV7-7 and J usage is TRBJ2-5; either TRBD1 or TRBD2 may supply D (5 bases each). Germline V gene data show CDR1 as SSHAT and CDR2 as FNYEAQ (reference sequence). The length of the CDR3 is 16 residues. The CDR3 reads CASSLDPGTKRETQYF. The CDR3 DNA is TGTGCTAGCAGCTTAGACCCCGGGACCAAAAGGGAGACCCAGTACTTC. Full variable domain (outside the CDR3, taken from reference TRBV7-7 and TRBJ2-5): GAGVSQSPRYKVTKRGQDVTLRCDPISSHATLYWYQQALGQGPEFLTYFNYEAQPDKSGLPSDRFSAERPEGSISTLTIQRTEQRDSAMYRCASSLDPGTKRETQYFGPGTRLLVL.

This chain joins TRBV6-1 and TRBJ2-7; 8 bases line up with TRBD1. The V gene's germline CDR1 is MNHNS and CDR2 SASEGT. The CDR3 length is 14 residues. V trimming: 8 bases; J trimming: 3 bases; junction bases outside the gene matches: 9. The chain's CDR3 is CASEGGTGFYEQYF. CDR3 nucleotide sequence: TGTGCCAGCGAGGGCGGGACAGGTTTCTACGAGCAGTACTTC.

Written as DNA, the CDR3 is TGTGCCACCAGCAGGCCCGACAGGGGAACTTATGAAGCTTTCTTT. Translated, it gives CATSRPDRGTYEAFF. J is TRBJ1-1 and V is TRBV15; 8 positions agree with TRBD1. V lost 3 bases, J lost 7 bases, and 10 bases stayed unmatched. The length of the CDR3 is 15 residues. The V gene's germline CDR1 is LNHNV and CDR2 YYDKDF (reference sequence).

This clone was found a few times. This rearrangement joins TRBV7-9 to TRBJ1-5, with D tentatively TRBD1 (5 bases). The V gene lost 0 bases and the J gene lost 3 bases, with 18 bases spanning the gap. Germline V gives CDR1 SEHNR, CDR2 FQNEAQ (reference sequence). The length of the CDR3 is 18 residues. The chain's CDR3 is CASSLADPRQTLNQPQHF. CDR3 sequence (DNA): TGTGCCAGCAGCTTAGCGGACCCCCGACAGACACTCAATCAGCCCCAGCATTTT.

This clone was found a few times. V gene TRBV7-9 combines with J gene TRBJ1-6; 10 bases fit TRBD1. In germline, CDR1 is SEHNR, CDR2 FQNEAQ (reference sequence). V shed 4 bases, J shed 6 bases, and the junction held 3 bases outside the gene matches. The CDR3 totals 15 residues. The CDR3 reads CASSSWTGGNSPLHF. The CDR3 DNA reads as TGTGCCAGCAGCTCCTGGACAGGGGGTAATTCACCCCTCCACTTT.

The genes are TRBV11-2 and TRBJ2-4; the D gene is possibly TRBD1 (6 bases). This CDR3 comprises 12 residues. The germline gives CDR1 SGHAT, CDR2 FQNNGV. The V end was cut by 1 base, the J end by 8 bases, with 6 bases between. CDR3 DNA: TGTGCCAGCAGCTTAGCAGGGGACATTCAGTACTTC. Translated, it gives CASSLAGDIQYF. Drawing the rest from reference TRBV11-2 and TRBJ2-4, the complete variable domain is EAGVAQSPRYKIIEKRQSVAFWCNPISGHATLYWYQQILGQGPKLLIQFQNNGVVDDSQLPKDRFSAERLKGVDSTLKIQPAKLEDSAVYLCASSLAGDIQYFGAGTRLSVL.

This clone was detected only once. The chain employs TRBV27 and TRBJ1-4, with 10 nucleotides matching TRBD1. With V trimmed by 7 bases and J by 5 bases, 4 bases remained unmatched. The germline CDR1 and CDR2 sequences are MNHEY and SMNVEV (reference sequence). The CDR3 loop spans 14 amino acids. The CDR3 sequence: CASTPTGGNEKLFF. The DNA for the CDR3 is TGTGCCAGCACTCCGACAGGGGGCAATGAAAAACTGTTTTTT.

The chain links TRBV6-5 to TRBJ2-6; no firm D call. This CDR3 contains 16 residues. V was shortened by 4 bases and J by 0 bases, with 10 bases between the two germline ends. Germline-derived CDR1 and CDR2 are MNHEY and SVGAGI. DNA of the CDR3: TGTGCCAGCAGTTTGGTTGCGTACTCTGGGGCCAACGTCCTGACTTTC. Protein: CASSLVAYSGANVLTF.

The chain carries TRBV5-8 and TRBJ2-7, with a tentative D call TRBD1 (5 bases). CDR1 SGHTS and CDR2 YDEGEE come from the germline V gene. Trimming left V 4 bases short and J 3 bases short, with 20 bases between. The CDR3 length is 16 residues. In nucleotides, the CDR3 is TGTGCCAGCAGCCATAAGACAGCTGCCCTGGGCTACGAGCAGTACTTC. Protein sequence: CASSHKTAALGYEQYF.